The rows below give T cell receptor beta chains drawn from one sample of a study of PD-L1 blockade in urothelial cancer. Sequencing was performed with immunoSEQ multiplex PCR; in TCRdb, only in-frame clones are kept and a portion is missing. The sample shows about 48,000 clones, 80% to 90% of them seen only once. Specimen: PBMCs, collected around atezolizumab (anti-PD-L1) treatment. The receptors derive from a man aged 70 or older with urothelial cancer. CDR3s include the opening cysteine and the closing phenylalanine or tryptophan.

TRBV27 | CASSRAGQGARQPQHF
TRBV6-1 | CASSEVGGYDTQYF
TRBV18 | CASSPPSGMRDTQYF
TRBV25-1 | CASSESGYRVTEAFF
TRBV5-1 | CASSLRQFDTEAFF
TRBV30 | CAGTGFGYGYTF
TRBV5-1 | CASSPGQENTGELFF
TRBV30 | CAYSRGGGQPQHF
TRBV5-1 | CASSFGTGEANEQYF
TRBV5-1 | CASSQGQDTQYF
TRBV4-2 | CASSLGLAGGNEQFF
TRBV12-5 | CASGLVQGTVSGNTIYF
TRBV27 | CASRPISSADSYEQYF
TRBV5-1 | CASSPRQVTDTQYF
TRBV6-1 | CASRVLQAALYF
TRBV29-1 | CSVDRGPTEAFF
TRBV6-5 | CASSRTGNYGYTF
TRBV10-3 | CAISPVTGGTYNEQFF
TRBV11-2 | CASSRQGQPQHF
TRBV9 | CASSVAPQGSQETQYF
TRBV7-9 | CASSLGRKGRGVSNQPQHF
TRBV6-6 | CASTTGNQPQHF
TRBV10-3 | CAISRPQMTGATYEQYF
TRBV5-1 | CASSLASSRNQETQYF
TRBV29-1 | CSARQHSSGNTIYF
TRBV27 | CASSIGQGGINYGYTF
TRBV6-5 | CASSPSGGEQFF
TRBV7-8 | CASSSNSGEYYNEQFF
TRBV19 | CASSFRLAGVSQLVTGELFF
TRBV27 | CASSFDRASTDTQYF
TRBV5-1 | CASSSGLAGGDEQFF
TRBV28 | CASRPGLAGAQEQYF
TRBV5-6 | CASSWGGLQFF
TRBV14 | CASSRRGGPGELFF
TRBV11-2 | CASSLAGGRTDTQYF
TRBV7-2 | CASKAGGVYEQYF
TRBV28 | CASGTPELANSYNEQFF
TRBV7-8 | CASSLGTGGLNTIYF
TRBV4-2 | CASSARTGASYEQYF
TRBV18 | CASSPIAGGRETQYF